This passage covers 24 T cell receptor beta chains from one sample sequenced in a study of cytomegalovirus exposure and HLA in healthy donors. Researchers ran the PCR with 60 Vbeta and 13 Jbeta primers. The repertoire was sequenced with immunoSEQ multiplex PCR; TCRdb's copy has only in-frame clones and lacks some. The sample consists of over 85,000 clones, 73% of them appearing once. Sequencing used PBMCs. These receptors originate from a man aged 35 to 55 in good health and CMV-seronegative.

This clone was seen a few times. The chain uses TRBV29-1 and TRBJ2-7, with a possible D match to TRBD1 (6 bases). V dropped 4 bases and J dropped 7 bases, with 14 bases sitting between them. The germline gives CDR1 SQVTM, CDR2 ANQGSEA. The CDR3 spans 12 residues. This CDR3 is CSVVGGPGEQYF. Here the CDR3 DNA reads TGCAGCGTTGTTGGGGGCCCCGGTGAGCAGTACTTC.

The chain couples TRBV11-2 to TRBJ1-1, with 7 bases identical to TRBD1. The trim removed 2 bases at V and 5 bases at J, leaving 5 bases unmatched. Germline values: CDR1 SGHAT, CDR2 FQNNGV. The length of the CDR3 is 14 residues. The CDR3 sequence is CASSLLRGLTEAFF. The CDR3 nucleotides are TGTGCCAGCAGCTTATTAAGGGGGCTTACTGAAGCTTTCTTT.

This clone was seen a few times. The genes are TRBV19 and TRBJ1-1, with no clear D. The germline V gene has CDR1 LNHDA and CDR2 SQIVND (reference sequence). Trimming stripped 5 bases from V and 0 bases from J, with 7 bases between. The CDR3 spans 13 residues. CDR3 sequence (DNA): TGTGCCAGTAGTGCTCAGGTGAACACTGAAGCTTTCTTT. It yields the protein CASSAQVNTEAFF.

This clone showed up just a few times. In DNA form, the CDR3 reads TGCGCCAGCAGCTTGTTGGCAGGGTCCTACGAGCAGTACTTC. Translated, it gives CASSLLAGSYEQYF. V is TRBV5-1 and J is TRBJ2-7; a possible D gene is TRBD1 (5 bases). Trimming took 1 base from V and 1 from J, leaving 9 bases between them. The CDR3 extends over 14 amino acids. Germline CDR1 is SGHRS and CDR2 is YFSETQ.

CDR3 sequence: CASSLLIPGEAFF. CDR3 bases: TGTGCCAGCAGCTTACTAATACCGGGTGAAGCTTTCTTT. V gene TRBV7-6 combines with J gene TRBJ1-1, with D hard to call. Trimming shortened V by 2 bases and J by 7 bases, and 11 bases separated the two germline ends. Germline V CDR1 and CDR2: SGHVS, FNYEAQ. The length of the CDR3 is 13 residues.

This sequence joins TRBV7-9 and TRBJ1-5; 10 bases agree with TRBD1. V shed 8 bases and J 3 bases; nucleotides not matched to a gene: 7. Germline values: CDR1 SEHNR, CDR2 FQNEAQ (reference sequence). CDR3 length: 15 amino acids. CDR3 DNA: TGTGCCAGCGGGACAGGGGTTACTAACAATCAGCCCCAGCATTTT. It translates to CASGTGVTNNQPQHF.

CDR3 bases: TGTGCCAGCAGCCTGTCGGGAAGCTATGGCTACACCTTC. Translated: CASSLSGSYGYTF. The chain has TRBV7-9 and TRBJ1-2; D is ambiguous. Trimming removed 5 bases from V and 4 bases from J, with 11 bases in between. This CDR3 has 13 amino acids. CDR1 and CDR2 (germline): SEHNR, FQNEAQ (reference sequence). The whole variable domain, filled in from reference TRBV7-9 and TRBJ1-2, reads DTGVSQNPRHKITKRGQNVTFRCDPISEHNRLYWYRQTLGQGPEFLTYFQNEAQLEKSRLLSDRFSAERPKGSFSTLEIQRTEQGDSAMYLCASSLSGSYGYTFGSGTRLTVV.

J is TRBJ2-6 and V is TRBV29-1; D remains unclear. The CDR3 contains 16 residues. In germline, CDR1 is SQVTM, CDR2 ANQGSEA. Trimming removed 1 base from V and 0 bases from J, with 10 bases in between. The DNA of the CDR3 is TGCAGCGTTGAAGTAGTTTCCGGCTCTGGGGCCAACGTCCTGACTTTC. This encodes CSVEVVSGSGANVLTF.

The CDR3: CSVEDWAGRGETQYF. CDR3 DNA sequence: TGCAGCGTTGAAGATTGGGCAGGGCGGGGAGAGACCCAGTACTTC. The chain links TRBV29-1 to TRBJ2-5; D might be TRBD2 (6 bases). V lost 0 bases and J 4 bases, leaving 15 bases between the germline ends. CDR1 and CDR2 from the germline V gene are SQVTM and ANQGSEA. This CDR3 region has 15 residues.

The V and J genes are TRBV30 and TRBJ2-7; 9 positions agree with TRBD1. V lost 2 bases to trimming and J lost 7 bases; unmatched junction nucleotides: 9. Germline V gene lookup returns CDR1 GTSNPN and CDR2 SVGIG (reference sequence). This CDR3 spans 14 amino acids. The CDR3: CAWSQPGQGREQYF. The CDR3 bases are TGTGCCTGGAGTCAACCGGGACAGGGAAGGGAGCAGTACTTC.

In its sample, this clone was seen a few times. The chain links TRBV5-1 to TRBJ2-3, with 13 bases that match TRBD2. Germline V gene sequence: CDR1 SGHRS, CDR2 YFSETQ. V trimming: 0 bases; J trimming: 2 bases; junction bases outside the gene matches: 9. This CDR3 is built from 19 residues. In DNA form, the CDR3 reads TGCGCCAGCAGCTTGGTATGGACTAGCGGGGGTCGTACCACAGATACGCAGTATTTT. As protein: CASSLVWTSGGRTTDTQYF.

This chain connects TRBV7-6 to TRBJ1-2, with 7 positions matching TRBD1. The germline CDR1 and CDR2 sequences are SGHVS and FNYEAQ. J lost 0 bases, V lost 4 bases, and 8 bases had no gene match. CDR3 length: 16 residues. This CDR3 reads CASSSLTGPSNYGYTF. The CDR3 DNA reads TGTGCCAGCAGCTCCCTGACAGGGCCTTCTAACTATGGCTACACCTTC.

A single count supports this clone. Other DNA sequences within the sample encode an identical CDR3. The rearrangement uses TRBV28 and TRBJ2-3; D is ambiguous. The germline V gene encodes CDR1 MDHEN and CDR2 SYDVKM. The germline V and J ends were trimmed by 6 bases and 0 bases, with 4 bases remaining between them. The CDR3 is made up of 12 amino acids. DNA of the CDR3: TGTGCCAGCAGCCTCAGCACAGATACGCAGTATTTT. Amino acid sequence: CASSLSTDTQYF.

This rearrangement joins TRBV27 to TRBJ2-7; 9 bases fit TRBD1. The CDR3 spans 13 residues. The germline CDR1 and CDR2 sequences are MNHEY and SMNVEV (reference sequence). V lost 4 bases to trimming and J lost 2 bases; unmatched junction nucleotides: 0. DNA of the CDR3: TGTGCCAGCAGTTGGGACAGGGCCTACGAGCAGTACTTC. This encodes CASSWDRAYEQYF.

The V gene is TRBV27, the J gene TRBJ1-2, with D possibly being TRBD1 (5 bases). This CDR3 spans 16 amino acids. Looked up from germline, CDR1 is MNHEY and CDR2 is SMNVEV (reference sequence). Trimming took 5 bases from V and 2 from J, leaving 18 bases between them. DNA for the CDR3: TGTGCCAGCAGTACTGTGCGGGGCAGGGCCAACTATGGCTACACCTTC. Translating it yields CASSTVRGRANYGYTF.

V usage is TRBV28 and J usage is TRBJ1-5; D gene unclear. V was pared by 5 bases and J by 5 bases, with 7 bases between. Germline V gene lookup returns CDR1 MDHEN and CDR2 SYDVKM. This CDR3 has 12 amino acids. The CDR3 DNA reads as TGTGCCAGCAGTCTGGCATATCAGCCCCAGCATTTT. It translates to CASSLAYQPQHF.

The V and J genes are TRBV5-8 and TRBJ2-7, with 7 bases matching TRBD1. There are 12 residues in the CDR3. The J segment lost 6 bases and the V segment lost 6 bases, leaving 6 bases of the junction unmatched. From germline, CDR1 is SGHTS and CDR2 YDEGEE. The CDR3 region has the DNA TGTGCCAGCACAACAGGGGTGTCCGAGCAGTACTTC. This codes for CASTTGVSEQYF. Looking up the rest from reference TRBV5-8 and TRBJ2-7 gives the full variable domain: EAGVTQSPTHLIKTRGQQATLRCSPISGHTSVYWYQQALGLGLQFLLWYDEGEERNRGNFPPRFSGRQFPNYSSELNVNALELEDSALYLCASTTGVSEQYFGPGTRLTVT.

This clone was seen a handful of times. The chain recombines TRBV29-1 with TRBJ1-2; 7 bases fit TRBD1. The V and J ends lost 5 bases and 3 bases, in that order; junction bases with no gene match: 9. Per the germline V gene, CDR1 is SQVTM and CDR2 is ANQGSEA. The CDR3 is 14 residues long. CDR3 bases: TGCAGCGTTCAATCGACAGGGAAGGACTATGGCTACACCTTC. This gives the protein CSVQSTGKDYGYTF.

CDR3 nucleotide sequence: TGTGCCAGCAGCCCCCGGGGACTTCGGGAAAAACTGTTTTTT. Protein product: CASSPRGLREKLFF. This rearrangement joins TRBV7-9 to TRBJ1-4, with D possibly being TRBD1 (5 bases). The CDR3 length is 14 residues. V lost 5 bases, J lost 8 bases, and 15 bases lay in between. CDR1 and CDR2 (germline): SEHNR, FQNEAQ (reference sequence). The variable domain in full, completed from reference TRBV7-9 and TRBJ1-4, reads DTGVSQNPRHKITKRGQNVTFRCDPISEHNRLYWYRQTLGQGPEFLTYFQNEAQLEKSRLLSDRFSAERPKGSFSTLEIQRTEQGDSAMYLCASSPRGLREKLFFGSGTQLSVL.

The rearrangement uses TRBV2 and TRBJ1-1, with 7 bases that match TRBD1. V was clipped by 6 bases and J by 2 bases; unmatched bases: 12. Germline V gene data show CDR1 as SNHLY and CDR2 as FYNNEI. The CDR3 spans 16 residues. The CDR3 coding sequence is TGTGCCAGCAGGCGGGAACCGGGACAGACTAACACTGAAGCTTTCTTT. Protein: CASRREPGQTNTEAFF. Complete variable domain (other parts from reference TRBV2 and TRBJ1-1): EPEVTQTPSHQVTQMGQEVILRCVPISNHLYFYWYRQILGQKVEFLVSFYNNEISEKSEIFDDQFSVERPDGSNFTLKIRSTKLEDSAMYFCASRREPGQTNTEAFFGQGTRLTVV.

This chain links TRBV4-1 with TRBJ2-5; 8 bases match TRBD2. V lost 1 base to trimming and J lost 5 bases; unmatched junction nucleotides: 6. There are 15 residues in the CDR3. Germline V gene sequence: CDR1 MGHRA, CDR2 YSYEKL. This CDR3 is CASSQVIRGGETQYF. In DNA form, the CDR3 reads TGCGCCAGCAGCCAAGTTATCCGGGGGGGGGAGACCCAGTACTTC.

This clone was recorded a few times. The V and J genes are TRBV12-5 and TRBJ1-5, with 8 bases lining up with TRBD1. CDR1 and CDR2 (germline): LGHNT, FRNRAP. The V gene end was trimmed by 5 bases and the J gene end by 5 bases; junction bases not matched to a gene: 8. This CDR3 contains 15 residues. The DNA for the CDR3 is TGTGCTAGTGGTCCAGGAGGACAGGGCTATCAGCCCCAGCATTTT. Its translation is CASGPGGQGYQPQHF.

V gene TRBV2 combines with J gene TRBJ1-6, with TRBD1 identical over 11 bases. Unmatched junction bases numbered 17, after V lost 6 bases and J lost 1 base. Germline loops: CDR1 SNHLY, CDR2 FYNNEI. The CDR3 consists of 21 residues. Written as DNA, the CDR3 is TGTGCCAGCAGACCCGAGTTCCCGGGACAGGGGGTTTGGTCCTATAATTCACCCCTCCACTTT. The encoded protein is CASRPEFPGQGVWSYNSPLHF.

This chain links TRBV30 with TRBJ1-1; D not certain. V was shortened by 0 bases and J by 0 bases, with 5 bases between the two germline ends. CDR3 length: 13 residues. Germline V gene lookup returns CDR1 GTSNPN and CDR2 SVGIG (reference sequence). In DNA, the CDR3 is TGTGCCTGGAGTGTACTTCTGAACACTGAAGCTTTCTTT. This encodes CAWSVLLNTEAFF.